This is a list of T cell receptor beta chains from one sample in a study of OX40 agonist ivuxolimab in advanced cancers. TCRdb keeps only in-frame clones here, not all; method: immunoSEQ multiplex PCR. The sample contains approximately 82,000 clones, about 90% of which appear only once. The sample in question was CD4+ or CD8+ T cells sorted from blood, obtained in a trial of the OX40 agonist ivuxolimab. The receptors come from an adult with an advanced solid tumor such as melanoma, head and neck, liver or kidney cancer. CDR3s include the opening cysteine and the closing phenylalanine or tryptophan. The D gene is left open where the match is weak. Not all rows give a size; the values are once, few, many and, for expanded clones, a class.

D	size	V	J	DNA	CDR3
-	-	TRBV7-2	TRBJ2-2	TGTGCCAGCAGCTTAGCCGGTCAGAACACCGGGGAGCTGTTTTTT	CASSLAGQNTGELFF
-	few	TRBV28	TRBJ1-2	TGTGCCAGCAGTTTCCATAGTAATGGCCCTTATGGCTACACCTTC	CASSFHSNGPYGYTF
TRBD1	-	TRBV2	TRBJ2-3	TGTGCCAGCAGCGGAGACAGGGGGAGGACGCAGTATTTT	CASSGDRGRTQYF
TRBD2	-	TRBV29-1	TRBJ2-1	TGCAGCCCTAGATCCGGGACTAGCACCTACAATGAGCAGTTCTTC	CSPRSGTSTYNEQFF
-	-	TRBV7-2	TRBJ2-7	TGTGCCAGCAGCTTTAACGGAAACTACGAGCAGTACTTC	CASSFNGNYEQYF
-	-	TRBV11-3	TRBJ2-7	TGTGCCAGCAGCCACGGCCCCGAGCAGTACTTC	CASSHGPEQYF
-	-	TRBV19	TRBJ2-6	TGTGCCAGTATCCGGGGCGGGGAAGGGGCCAACGTCCTGACTTTC	CASIRGGEGANVLTF
-	-	TRBV30	TRBJ1-4	TGTGCCTGGAGACTGAGCTCAACTAATGAAAAACTGTTTTTT	CAWRLSSTNEKLFF
-	-	TRBV4-1	TRBJ2-1	TGCGCCAGCAGCCAAACCCAGGCAGATGAGCAGTTCTTC	CASSQTQADEQFF
-	-	TRBV6-1	TRBJ1-4	TGTGCCAGCATGCAGGCCCCAACTAATGAAAAACTGTTTTTT	CASMQAPTNEKLFF
-	-	TRBV5-4	TRBJ2-7	TGTGCCAGCAGCTTGGGGGACCTCTCCTACGAGCAGTACTTC	CASSLGDLSYEQYF
TRBD2	-	TRBV11-2	TRBJ2-3	TGTGCCAGCAGCTGGCTGACTAGCGGGGATACAGATACGCAGTATTTT	CASSWLTSGDTDTQYF
TRBD2	-	TRBV15	TRBJ2-3	TGTGCCACCAGCAGAACCGGGACTAGCGGGAGAACAAATACGCAGTATTTT	CATSRTGTSGRTNTQYF
-	few	TRBV11-2	TRBJ2-7	TGTGCCAGCAGCTTTGGACAGAAGAAGTACTTC	CASSFGQKKYF
TRBD1	many	TRBV5-1	TRBJ2-7	TGCGCCAGCGCTGGGACAGGGGATAGCGAGCAGTACTTC	CASAGTGDSEQYF
TRBD2	-	TRBV28	TRBJ2-7	TGTGCCAGCAGTTTTTGGCGGGAGGACCCTCAGCAGTACTTC	CASSFWREDPQQYF
TRBD2	-	TRBV30	TRBJ2-3	TGTGCCTGGGCTTTAGGGACTAGCGGGAGCCCCACAGATACGCAGTATTTT	CAWALGTSGSPTDTQYF
TRBD1	-	TRBV11-1	TRBJ1-2	TGTGCCAGCAGACCATCTGACGGACAGGACTATGGCTACACCTTC	CASRPSDGQDYGYTF
-	-	TRBV27	TRBJ2-1	TGTGCCAGCAGTCCTCCGGGTCCCCTCGAGCAGTTCTTC	CASSPPGPLEQFF
-	-	TRBV6-5	TRBJ1-1	TGTGCCAGCAGTGGGGGGACAATTGAAGCTTTCTTT	CASSGGTIEAFF
TRBD1	-	TRBV6-5	TRBJ2-2	TGTGCCAGCAGTTATTGGGACAGACTAAACACCGGGGAGCTGTTTTTT	CASSYWDRLNTGELFF
-	few	TRBV29-1	TRBJ2-7	TGCAGCGTTGAAGATAGCGGCTACGAGCAGTACTTC	CSVEDSGYEQYF
-	-	TRBV6-1	TRBJ2-2	TGTGCCAGCGGCCCCTTCACCGGGGAGCTGTTTTTT	CASGPFTGELFF
-	few	TRBV6-5	TRBJ2-7	TGTGCCAGCAGTTATCGCCGCGGCCTCTCCTACGAGCAGTACTTC	CASSYRRGLSYEQYF
-	-	TRBV7-9	TRBJ2-2	TGTGCCAGCAGCCCCCGGGGGACCGGGGAGCTGTTTTTT	CASSPRGTGELFF
-	-	TRBV28	TRBJ1-3	TGTGCCAGCAGTTTGGAGGGGAACGGAAACACCATATATTTT	CASSLEGNGNTIYF
TRBD2	-	TRBV6-5	TRBJ2-3	TGTGCCAGCAGTTACTCGGCGGGAGGGTTCACAGATACGCAGTATTTT	CASSYSAGGFTDTQYF
-	-	TRBV11-2	TRBJ2-5	TGTGCCAGCGGAGGGAGTGAGACCCAGTACTTC	CASGGSETQYF
-	-	TRBV2	TRBJ1-5	TGTGCCAGCAGTGAAAGGGGGTGGCAGCCCCAGCATTTT	CASSERGWQPQHF
TRBD2	-	TRBV11-2	TRBJ2-3	TGTGCCAGCAGCATCACTAGCGGGTCCTCCGGGGATACGCAGTATTTT	CASSITSGSSGDTQYF
TRBD2	-	TRBV11-3	TRBJ2-1	TGTGCCAGCAGCTTGAGCGGGAGGGACCAGTTCTTC	CASSLSGRDQFF
-	-	TRBV6-5	TRBJ2-1	TGTGCCAGCAGTTACGTGGGCGGGGATGAGCAGTTCTTC	CASSYVGGDEQFF
-	once	TRBV5-4	TRBJ1-1	TGTGCCAGCAGCTTACCCCGCGGAGAAAACACTGAAGCTTTCTTT	CASSLPRGENTEAFF
-	-	TRBV28	TRBJ1-3	TGTGCCAGCAGGCACAGGGTGCTGGGTGGAAACACCATATATTTT	CASRHRVLGGNTIYF
-	-	TRBV28	TRBJ2-7	TGTGCCAGCATCCCCGGGGCTGGGTACGAGCAGTACTTC	CASIPGAGYEQYF
TRBD1	-	TRBV6-1	TRBJ1-1	TGTGCCAGTTGGGGACAGGCTTCTGAAGCTTTCTTT	CASWGQASEAFF
-	once	TRBV7-2	TRBJ2-3	TGTGCCAGCAGCATCCTTGAGCGGAGCACAGATACGCAGTATTTT	CASSILERSTDTQYF
-	-	TRBV5-6	TRBJ2-7	TGTGCCAGCAGCTACACATGGGCGTACGAGCAGTACTTC	CASSYTWAYEQYF
-	-	TRBV6-1	TRBJ2-1	TGTGCCAGCAGTGGATCGCCTTACAATGAGCAGTTCTTC	CASSGSPYNEQFF
-	-	TRBV9	TRBJ2-2	TGTGCCAGCAGCGTTAGTACCGGGGAGCTGTTTTTT	CASSVSTGELFF
TRBD2	-	TRBV7-6	TRBJ2-1	TGTGCCAGCAGCTTATTTTGGACTAGCGGAAATGAGCAGTTCTTC	CASSLFWTSGNEQFF
-	-	TRBV12-2	TRBJ2-2	TGTGCAAGTCCCGACCGAAGGTTCCAGACTAGCGGGAGACTATTGGCCGGGGAGCTGTTTTTT	CASPDRRFQTSGRLLAGELFF
-	-	TRBV15	TRBJ2-3	TGTGCCACCAGCAGTTTCACAGATACGCAGTATTTT	CATSSFTDTQYF
-	-	TRBV10-3	TRBJ2-5	TGTGCCATCAGTGGGACTGCCAAAGAGACCCAGTACTTC	CAISGTAKETQYF
TRBD2	-	TRBV2	TRBJ2-7	TGTGCCAGCAGTGGGCTAGCGGGGGCCCCGGGCGAGCAGTACTTC	CASSGLAGAPGEQYF
-	few	TRBV7-3	TRBJ2-5	TGTGCCAGCAGCTTATACGGACAGCGCGAGACCCAGTACTTC	CASSLYGQRETQYF
-	-	TRBV9	TRBJ2-1	TGTGCCAGCAGCGTAGGAGTGAATGAGCAGTTCTTC	CASSVGVNEQFF
TRBD1	-	TRBV18	TRBJ2-7	TGTGCCAGCTCACCGAGCAGGGGGCGAGACAACGAGCAGTACTTC	CASSPSRGRDNEQYF
-	-	TRBV6-6	TRBJ2-5	TGTGCCAGCAGTTACCCACGAGAGACCCAGTACTTC	CASSYPRETQYF
TRBD2	-	TRBV7-8	TRBJ2-7	TGTGCCAGCAGCTTTAGCGGGAGTCGCTACGAGCAGTACTTC	CASSFSGSRYEQYF
TRBD1	-	TRBV7-2	TRBJ2-1	TGTGCCAGCAGCCCCCGGACAGGGGGCATTTACAATGAGCAGTTCTTC	CASSPRTGGIYNEQFF
TRBD1	-	TRBV4-2	TRBJ1-4	TGTGCCAGCAGCCAACCAAACGGACAGGCGGAAAAACTGTTTTTT	CASSQPNGQAEKLFF
-	-	TRBV29-1	TRBJ2-3	TGCAGCGTTCGATGGACTAGCACAGATACGCAGTATTTT	CSVRWTSTDTQYF
TRBD2	-	TRBV28	TRBJ2-7	TGTGCCAGCAGTTTCACCCACGCGGGAGTCCCGGCCGGAACCTACGAGCAGTACTTC	CASSFTHAGVPAGTYEQYF
TRBD2	-	TRBV5-5	TRBJ2-2	TGTGCCAGCAGCTATAGCGGGAGGGACACCGGGGAGCTGTTTTTT	CASSYSGRDTGELFF
-	-	TRBV7-8	TRBJ2-7	TGTGCCAGCGGGAGGACAGTTGACTACGAGCAGTACTTC	CASGRTVDYEQYF